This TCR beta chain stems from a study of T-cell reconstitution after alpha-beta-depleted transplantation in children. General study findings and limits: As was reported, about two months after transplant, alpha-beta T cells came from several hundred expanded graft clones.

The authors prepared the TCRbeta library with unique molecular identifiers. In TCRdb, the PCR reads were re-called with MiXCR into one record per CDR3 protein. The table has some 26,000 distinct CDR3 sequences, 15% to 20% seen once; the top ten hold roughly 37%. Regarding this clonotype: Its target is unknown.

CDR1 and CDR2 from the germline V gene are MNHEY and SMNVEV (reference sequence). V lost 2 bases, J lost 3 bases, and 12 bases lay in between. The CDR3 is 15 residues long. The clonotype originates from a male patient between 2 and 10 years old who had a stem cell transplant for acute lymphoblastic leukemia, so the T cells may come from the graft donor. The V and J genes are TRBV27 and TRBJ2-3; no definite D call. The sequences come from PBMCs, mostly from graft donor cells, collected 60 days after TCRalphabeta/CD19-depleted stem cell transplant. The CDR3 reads CASSLRPDWTDTQYF. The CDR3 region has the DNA TGTGCCAGCAGTTTAAGGCCAGATTGGACAGATACGCAGTATTTT.